This T cell receptor beta chain was identified during a study of cytomegalovirus exposure and HLA in healthy donors. Findings and caveats of the study: Later, an analysis found that TCR clusters from the first cohort tended to co-occur in the roughly 120 validation repertoires. Using the classifier, cytomegalovirus status was reportedly diagnosed with high specificity and sensitivity.

In regard to this clone: The antigen is unknown.

The table came from immunoSEQ multiplex PCR; TCRdb's copy has only in-frame clones and leaves some out. The sample lists tens of thousands of clones, roughly 80% occurring once. CDR1 and CDR2 (germline): LNHDA, SQIVND (reference sequence). CDR3 length: 15 residues. Trimming removed 5 bases from V and 6 bases from J; junction bases left unmatched: 8. Sequenced sample: PBMCs. The chain uses TRBV19 and TRBJ1-5; 9 bases match TRBD1. This TCR derives from a woman aged 18-29 years in good health and CMV-seropositive. CDR3 DNA: TGTGCCAGTAGTGAACAGGGGGCGCTTGGTCAGCCCCAGCATTTT. It codes for CASSEQGALGQPQHF.